The 31 T cell receptor beta chains listed next were all sequenced from one sample in a study of blood T cell repertoires in COVID-19. Clones were read by immunoSEQ multiplex PCR, and TCRdb kept only the in-frame ones, dropping some. The sample yields some 150,000 clones, 88% seen once. The sample was peripheral blood. The receptors come from a human donor in a cohort sampled during active COVID-19.

The chain uses TRBV29-1 and TRBJ1-1; D is ambiguous. V gave up 0 bases and J gave up 4 bases, with 9 bases separating them. This CDR3 region has 13 residues. Per germline, CDR1 SQVTM and CDR2 ANQGSEA. The CDR3 DNA is TGCAGCGTTGAAGAGAAAAGCACCACTGAAGCTTTCTTT. Translation: CSVEEKSTTEAFF.

The J gene is TRBJ2-7, the V gene TRBV4-3; 7 bases align to TRBD1. This CDR3 contains 16 residues. J was trimmed by 4 bases and V by 3 bases; bases with no gene match: 12. The germline CDR1 and CDR2 sequences are LGHNA and YSLEER. Here the CDR3 DNA reads TGCGCCAGCAGCCACTCCGGGACAGCAAAGAGATACGAGCAGTACTTC. Its protein product is CASSHSGTAKRYEQYF.

This clone was seen only once. The chain combines TRBV19 with TRBJ2-2; 8 bases line up with TRBD1. CDR1 and CDR2 from the germline V gene are LNHDA and SQIVND (reference sequence). The J segment lost 6 bases and the V segment lost 8 bases, leaving 8 bases of the junction unmatched. CDR3 length: 14 amino acids. The chain's CDR3 is CASGRTGSSGELFF. As DNA, the CDR3 is TGTGCCAGTGGTAGGACAGGGAGTTCCGGGGAGCTGTTTTTT.

This clone was counted a few times. The gene calls are TRBV29-1 and TRBJ1-5; 7 bases are a match to TRBD1. Losses at the gene ends were 6 bases for V and 5 bases for J; bases not matched to a gene: 4. Germline CDR1 reads SQVTM; CDR2 reads ANQGSEA. The CDR3 extends over 12 amino acids. CDR3 protein: CSVRQGDQPQHF. In DNA form, the CDR3 reads TGCAGCGTCCGACAGGGTGATCAGCCCCAGCATTTT.

This rearrangement joins TRBV5-1 to TRBJ2-2; 10 nucleotides align to TRBD1. CDR1 is SGHRS and CDR2 is YFSETQ in the germline V gene. CDR3 length: 14 amino acids. The ends lost 7 bases at V and 4 bases at J; junction bases unmatched: 4. CDR3 nucleotide sequence: TGCGCCAGCGGGGGACAGGGGATCACCGGGGAGCTGTTTTTT. Residues: CASGGQGITGELFF.

This clone was seen a handful of times. V is TRBV29-1 and J is TRBJ2-3; possible D gene TRBD2, 7 bases. Germline lookup yields CDR1 SQVTM and CDR2 ANQGSEA. The CDR3 loop spans 13 amino acids. V lost 4 bases and J lost 5, with 13 bases in between. The CDR3 coding sequence is TGCAGCGTTGTTGTAGGGGGGGGAGATACGCAGTATTTT. Translated: CSVVVGGGDTQYF.

This clone was seen only once. V gene TRBV24-1 combines with J gene TRBJ2-7; D gene ambiguous. Trimming removed 6 bases at V and 0 bases at J, with 8 bases between. From germline, CDR1 is KGHDR and CDR2 SFDVKD. The CDR3 totals 13 residues. CDR3 DNA: TGTGCCACCAGTCCTTCAGACTCCTACGAGCAGTACTTC. Translated: CATSPSDSYEQYF.

V and J are TRBV7-9 and TRBJ2-1; 9 bases match TRBD2. The CDR3 runs to 15 residues. Germline lookup yields CDR1 SEHNR and CDR2 FQNEAQ (reference sequence). V gave up 5 bases and J gave up 10 bases; unmatched junction bases: 12. DNA for the CDR3: TGTGCCAGCAGCCCCTGGACTAGCGTAGACCTAGAGCAGTTCTTC. It yields the protein CASSPWTSVDLEQFF. The entire variable domain, with the rest obtained from reference TRBV7-9 and TRBJ2-1, is as follows: DTGVSQNPRHKITKRGQNVTFRCDPISEHNRLYWYRQTLGQGPEFLTYFQNEAQLEKSRLLSDRFSAERPKGSFSTLEIQRTEQGDSAMYLCASSPWTSVDLEQFFGPGTRLTVL.

The gene calls are TRBV6-5 and TRBJ2-3, with TRBD2 identical over 7 bases. Germline CDR1 MNHEY, CDR2 SVGAGI. The CDR3 contains 14 residues. With 7 bases clipped from V and 3 bases from J, the junction kept 7 bases outside the gene matches. CDR3: CASTVERDTDTQYF. The DNA of the CDR3 is TGTGCCAGCACGGTGGAGCGGGATACAGATACGCAGTATTTT.

The rearrangement joins TRBV5-1 to TRBJ2-3; weak D call: TRBD2 (5 bases). Germline CDR1 and CDR2: SGHRS and YFSETQ. Trimming removed 5 bases from V and 3 bases from J, with 10 bases in between. The CDR3 extends over 13 amino acids. Written as DNA, the CDR3 is TGCGCCAGCAGTAAGGGAGTTACAGATACGCAGTATTTT. Its translation is CASSKGVTDTQYF. Looking up the rest from reference TRBV5-1 and TRBJ2-3 gives the full variable domain: KAGVTQTPRYLIKTRGQQVTLSCSPISGHRSVSWYQQTPGQGLQFLFEYFSETQRNKGNFPGRFSGRQFSNSRSEMNVSTLELGDSALYLCASSKGVTDTQYFGPGTRLTVL.

The chain uses TRBV6-5 and TRBJ2-7; TRBD1 matches 8 bases. Germline V gene sequence: CDR1 MNHEY, CDR2 SVGAGI. The V gene end was trimmed by 6 bases and the J gene end by 6 bases; junction bases not matched to a gene: 13. The CDR3 is 15 residues long. CDR3 sequence reads: CASSLGQGAFSEQYF. The CDR3 nucleotides read TGTGCCAGCAGCCTAGGACAGGGAGCGTTCTCCGAGCAGTACTTC.

The V gene is TRBV28, the J gene TRBJ2-7; D is perhaps TRBD2 (5 bases). CDR1 and CDR2 from the germline V gene are MDHEN and SYDVKM. The CDR3 spans 15 residues. V dropped 7 bases and J dropped 12 bases, with 28 bases sitting between them. CDR3 DNA sequence: TGTGCCAGCACCCGGCGTGGCGGGTCTACGTCGCAAATGTACTTC. Translating gives CASTRRGGSTSQMYF.

The J gene is TRBJ1-6, the V gene TRBV30; 9 bases align to TRBD1. CDR1 is GTSNPN, CDR2 SVGIG, per germline (reference sequence). The CDR3 extends over 13 amino acids. V lost 4 bases to trimming and J lost 6 bases; unmatched junction nucleotides: 1. The CDR3 nucleotides read TGTGCCTGGATGGACAGGGGTAATTCACCCCTCCACTTT. It specifies CAWMDRGNSPLHF.

This clone is a singleton in its sample. This chain connects TRBV11-2 to TRBJ2-7; 7 nucleotides match TRBD1. CDR1 SGHAT and CDR2 FQNNGV come from the germline V gene. V dropped 1 base and J dropped 2; count of bases not matched to a gene: 2. The CDR3 is 14 residues long. The CDR3 region is CASSLGTGAYEQYF. The CDR3 DNA reads TGTGCCAGCAGCTTAGGAACAGGGGCCTACGAGCAGTACTTC.

V and J are TRBV25-1 and TRBJ2-7; possible D gene TRBD2, 5 bases. V lost 3 bases to trimming and J lost 2 bases, with 14 bases between them. CDR3 length equals 15 residues. Germline V gene sequence: CDR1 MGHDK, CDR2 SYGVNS. The CDR3 protein is CASSDTRGPPYEQYF. In DNA form, the CDR3 reads TGTGCCAGCAGTGACACACGAGGGCCTCCCTACGAGCAGTACTTC.

The chain employs TRBV11-2 and TRBJ1-6; D remains unclear. This CDR3 contains 14 residues. Germline V gives CDR1 SGHAT, CDR2 FQNNGV. Trimming cost V 5 bases and J 7 bases, with 12 bases left between them. The CDR3 loop reads CASSPRGRNSPLHF. The CDR3 DNA follows: TGTGCCAGCAGCCCCCGAGGAAGGAATTCACCCCTCCACTTT.

The table lists this clone with a few counts. The V gene is TRBV2, the J gene TRBJ1-1; D may be TRBD1 (5 bases). Germline V gene lookup returns CDR1 SNHLY and CDR2 FYNNEI. V lost 3 bases and J lost 1, with 9 bases in between. The CDR3 length is 14 residues. Here the CDR3 reads CASSDRDWNTEAFF. The CDR3 DNA follows: TGTGCCAGCAGTGACCGGGACTGGAACACTGAAGCTTTCTTT.

The rearrangement links TRBV24-1 to TRBJ2-1, with D maybe TRBD1 (6 bases). Deletions cut 1 base from V and 5 bases from J, with 11 bases between. The CDR3 spans 15 residues. Germline CDR1 is KGHDR and CDR2 is SFDVKD. The CDR3 coding sequence is TGTGCCACCAGTGATTTATACCAGGGGAACAATGAGCAGTTCTTC. Its protein product is CATSDLYQGNNEQFF.

The chain recombines TRBV18 with TRBJ1-6; maybe TRBD1 (5 bases). Germline lookup yields CDR1 KGHSH and CDR2 LQKENI. Trimming removed 4 bases at V and 6 bases at J, with 19 bases between. This CDR3 contains 17 residues. CDR3 coding DNA: TGTGCCAGCTCACTAGCCCGCGGGGCCGTAGGTAATTCACCCCTCCACTTT. It encodes CASSLARGAVGNSPLHF.

DNA for the CDR3: TGTGCCACCAAGACTAGCGGGGTGTTCAATGAGCAGTTCTTC. It specifies CATKTSGVFNEQFF. The chain couples TRBV6-5 to TRBJ2-1, with 11 bases aligning to TRBD2. The CDR3 sequence is 14 residues long. V dropped 10 bases and J dropped 6; count of bases not matched to a gene: 8. The germline V gene encodes CDR1 MNHEY and CDR2 SVGAGI.

The V call is TRBV7-2, the J call TRBJ2-1, with 10 bases matching TRBD2. Germline CDR1 SGHTA, CDR2 FQGNSA. V shed 5 bases, J shed 2 bases, and the junction held 3 bases outside the gene matches. This CDR3 contains 15 residues. CDR3 bases: TGTGCCAGCAGCCCTAGCGGGAGTCCCTACAATGAGCAGTTCTTC. As protein: CASSPSGSPYNEQFF.

The CDR3 is CSASAFLAGGYEQYF. CDR3 sequence (DNA): TGCAGTGCTAGTGCTTTTTTAGCGGGAGGCTACGAGCAGTACTTC. This chain uses TRBV20-1 with TRBJ2-7; 10 bases line up with TRBD2. V lost 3 bases and J lost 3; bases outside the gene matches: 8. Per the germline V gene, CDR1 is DFQATT and CDR2 is SNEGSKA (reference sequence). The CDR3 consists of 15 residues.

This clone appeared once. The chain links TRBV6-5 to TRBJ1-1, with D perhaps TRBD1 (6 bases). Germline CDR1 is MNHEY and CDR2 is SVGAGI. This CDR3 comprises 15 residues. Trimming removed 4 bases at V and 1 base at J, with 13 bases between. This CDR3 is CASSWGNRANTEAFF. CDR3 coding DNA: TGTGCCAGCAGTTGGGGTAACAGGGCGAACACTGAAGCTTTCTTT.

About this clone itself: The junction departs from germline at one end; a sequencing error may be responsible. The chain is built from TRBV12-3 or TRBV12-4 and TRBJ2-1, with D possibly being TRBD2 (6 bases). CDR3 length: 12 amino acids. CDR3 sequence (DNA): TGTGCCAGCAGTTTCGGGGACTCCCACCGCCTCTTC. Translated, it gives CASSFGDSHRLF.

V usage is TRBV9 and J usage is TRBJ2-2; 11 nucleotides align to TRBD2. This CDR3 is 15 amino acids long. Germline values: CDR1 SGDLS, CDR2 YYNGEE. Trimming at V came to 4 bases and at J to 3 bases, leaving 2 bases not matched to a gene. DNA of the CDR3: TGTGCCAGCAGCCGTAGCGGGGGGGACACCGGGGAGCTGTTTTTT. Its translation is CASSRSGGDTGELFF.

The chain joins TRBV6-2 or TRBV6-3 to TRBJ2-1, with 11 bases fitting TRBD2. The V gene's germline CDR1 is MNHEY and CDR2 SVGEGT. The CDR3 loop spans 16 amino acids. V gave up 5 bases and J gave up 4 bases; unmatched junction bases: 7. Here the CDR3 DNA reads TGTGCCAGCAGTGACCAGACTAGCGGGAAGTACAATGAGCAGTTCTTC. Translating it yields CASSDQTSGKYNEQFF.

This chain connects TRBV27 to TRBJ1-2; D is uncertain. This CDR3 region has 17 residues. V was pared by 6 bases and J by 7 bases, with 27 bases between. Germline loops: CDR1 MNHEY, CDR2 SMNVEV (reference sequence). The CDR3, as DNA: TGTGCCAGCAGCCCTTCCTATTTATTATCGGGTAGACGTGGCTACACCTTC. Translation: CASSPSYLLSGRRGYTF.

This chain joins TRBV5-1 and TRBJ1-5; D is perhaps TRBD1 (5 bases). This CDR3 is built from 15 residues. Trimming took 1 base from V and 7 from J, leaving 15 bases between them. The germline CDR1 and CDR2 sequences are SGHRS and YFSETQ. This CDR3 reads CASSLRGDGGQPQHF. The DNA of the CDR3 is TGCGCCAGCAGCTTGAGAGGGGACGGGGGGCAGCCCCAGCATTTT. The complete variable domain, with remaining parts taken from reference TRBV5-1 and TRBJ1-5, reads KAGVTQTPRYLIKTRGQQVTLSCSPISGHRSVSWYQQTPGQGLQFLFEYFSETQRNKGNFPGRFSGRQFSNSRSEMNVSTLELGDSALYLCASSLRGDGGQPQHFGDGTRLSIL.

V is TRBV6-2 or TRBV6-3 and J is TRBJ2-7, with D unclear. The V gene's germline CDR1 is MNHEY and CDR2 SVGEGT. This CDR3 has 14 residues. V gave up 5 bases and J gave up 4 bases, with 15 bases separating them. The CDR3, as DNA: TGTGCCAGCAGTCCCACCAAGCCCTTATACGAGCAGTACTTC. Its protein is CASSPTKPLYEQYF.

This chain connects TRBV28 to TRBJ2-7; D gene uncertain. The CDR3 consists of 11 residues. V lost 5 bases and J lost 2, with 4 bases in between. CDR1 is MDHEN, CDR2 SYDVKM, per germline. CDR3 nucleotides: TGTGCCAGCAGTCTTACCTACGAGCAGTACTTC. Protein sequence: CASSLTYEQYF.

The chain uses TRBV9 and TRBJ1-6; perhaps TRBD1 as D (6 bases). CDR1 and CDR2 (germline): SGDLS, YYNGEE. The CDR3 extends over 14 amino acids. Deletions cut 2 bases from V and 8 bases from J, with 11 bases between. The CDR3, as DNA: TGTGCCAGCAGCGTCCGGGACACCTATTCACCCCTCCACTTT. Encoded protein: CASSVRDTYSPLHF. The complete variable domain, with remaining parts taken from reference TRBV9 and TRBJ1-6, reads DSGVTQTPKHLITATGQRVTLRCSPRSGDLSVYWYQQSLDQGLQFLIQYYNGEERAKGNILERFSAQQFPDLHSELNLSSLELGDSALYFCASSVRDTYSPLHFGNGTRLTVT.